Listed here are 9 T cell receptor beta chains from one sample, sequenced in a study of blood T cell repertoires in COVID-19 (dated by TCRdb to 2019 to 2021). Receptor libraries were prepared by the immunoSEQ multiplex PCR assay. The table comes from immuneACCESS by way of TCRdb, which keeps in-frame sequences with V and J called. Part of the clones is missing from these tables; in studies checked, under half for an unresolved V gene and the rest for unknown reasons. This sample comprises about 40,000 clones, around three quarters of them detected only once. Under 50% of the sample lies in the top ten. Input material: peripheral blood. The origin of the receptors is an elderly man with active or convalescent COVID-19.

Only one count was recorded for this clone. The CDR3 loop reads CASLLRSTEQFF. The CDR3 nucleotides are TGTGCCAGCCTCCTTAGGAGTACAGAGCAGTTCTTC. The chain couples TRBV5-6 to TRBJ2-1; D gene unclear. The CDR3 extends over 12 amino acids. V lost 7 bases, J lost 10 bases, and 15 bases lay in between. CDR1 is SGHDT, CDR2 YYEEEE, per germline. The entire variable domain, with the rest obtained from reference TRBV5-6 and TRBJ2-1, is as follows: DAGVTQSPTHLIKTRGQQVTLRCSPKSGHDTVSWYQQALGQGPQFIFQYYEEEERQRGNFPDRFSGHQFPNYSSELNVNALLLGDSALYLCASLLRSTEQFFGPGTRLTVL.

The rearrangement joins TRBV28 to TRBJ1-5; 10 bases are a match to TRBD1. The V segment lost 3 bases and the J segment 1 base; nucleotides outside the gene matches: 6. The germline CDR1 and CDR2 sequences are MDHEN and SYDVKM. CDR3 length equals 17 residues. CDR3 nucleotide sequence: TGTGCCAGCAGTTTCGACGGGACAGGGGTAAGCAATCAGCCCCAGCATTTT. This gives the protein CASSFDGTGVSNQPQHF.

V usage is TRBV10-2 and J usage is TRBJ2-5, with 9 bases identical to TRBD2. The CDR3 runs 15 residues. CDR1 and CDR2 from the germline V gene are WSHSY and SAAADI. The V segment lost 7 bases and the J segment 4 bases; nucleotides outside the gene matches: 10. The CDR3 is CASIPAEAGGETQYF. CDR3 bases: TGCGCCAGCATCCCGGCCGAAGCGGGGGGAGAGACCCAGTACTTC.

The chain recombines TRBV11-3 with TRBJ2-2; D may be TRBD1 (6 bases). The CDR3 extends over 14 amino acids. Germline CDR1 reads SGHNT; CDR2 reads YENEEA. Between the trimmed V and J ends, which lost 2 bases and 5 bases, there was a span of 9 bases. This chain's CDR3 is CASSLTGLTGELFF. DNA for the CDR3: TGTGCCAGCAGCTTAACAGGGTTGACCGGGGAGCTGTTTTTT.

The genes are TRBV7-2 and TRBJ2-7, with 7 nucleotides matching TRBD2. The CDR3 is made up of 13 amino acids. CDR1 SGHTA and CDR2 FQGNSA come from the germline V gene. V lost 4 bases to trimming and J lost 4 bases; unmatched junction nucleotides: 4. The CDR3 spells CASSSWGGYEQYF. The CDR3 nucleotides read TGTGCCAGCAGCTCATGGGGGGGTTACGAGCAGTACTTC.

The chain recombines TRBV19 with TRBJ2-6; D is undetermined. This CDR3 has 13 residues. The V end was cut by 5 bases, the J end by 7 bases, with 9 bases between. Germline V lookup: CDR1 LNHDA, CDR2 SQIVND (reference sequence). The CDR3, as DNA: TGTGCCAGTAGTCTCGAGAGAGCCAACGTCCTGACTTTC. It translates to CASSLERANVLTF.

The gene calls are TRBV6-5 and TRBJ2-1, with 7 bases identical to TRBD1. V shed 7 bases and J 6 bases; nucleotides not matched to a gene: 12. Germline lookup yields CDR1 MNHEY and CDR2 SVGAGI. CDR3 length equals 15 residues. The CDR3 sequence: CASNERLAGGNEQFF. CDR3 in DNA: TGTGCCAGCAACGAGAGGTTGGCAGGGGGCAATGAGCAGTTCTTC.

This clone was found a few times. The chain employs TRBV24-1 and TRBJ1-2, with D unresolved. The ends were cut back, 3 bases at V and 4 bases at J, with 11 bases in the middle. The germline CDR1 and CDR2 sequences are KGHDR and SFDVKD. The CDR3 is 14 residues long. CDR3 coding DNA: TGTGCCACCAGTGATACCGCCCTCGGCTATGGCTACACCTTC. Its translation: CATSDTALGYGYTF.

The chain employs TRBV13 and TRBJ2-5, with 7 bases matching TRBD1. CDR3 length equals 11 residues. Germline CDR1 PRHDT, CDR2 FYEKMQ (reference sequence). V lost 5 bases to trimming and J lost 11 bases; unmatched junction nucleotides: 5. Here the CDR3 reads CASSGRDSQYF. The CDR3 region has the DNA TGTGCCAGCAGCGGCCGGGACAGTCAGTACTTC.